A selection of T cell receptor beta chains follows, all from one sample in a study of blood T cell repertoires in COVID-19. Using immunoSEQ multiplex PCR, the repertoire was profiled, and TCRdb retains in-frame clones only, with some absent. The sample carries some 190,000 clones, roughly 81% recorded once. Sequenced sample: peripheral blood. The receptors were gathered from a woman in her 70s with active or convalescent COVID-19. The CDR3 runs from the conserved cysteine through the conserved F or W. D genes are given only for firm matches. Where a row states a size, it is once, few, many or the class of an expanded clone; other rows omit it.

TRBV3-1/TRBV3-2	TRBD2	.	TRBJ2-1	TGTGCCAGCAGCCGCCGGGGGGGCTCCTACAATGAGCAGTTCTTC	CASSRRGGSYNEQFF
TRBV6-1	TRBD2	once	TRBJ2-7	TGTGCCAGCAGTGACGCGACTAGCAGGGACGAGCAGTACTTC	CASSDATSRDEQYF
TRBV5-1	TRBD2	.	TRBJ2-5	TGCGCCAGCAGCCAGTACCAACCAGGACTAGCGGGAGTTTATAGAGAGACCCAGTACTTC	CASSQYQPGLAGVYRETQYF
TRBV13	TRBD2	.	TRBJ2-7	TGTGCCAGCAGCTTAGGTGGGAGGGGATCAGAGACGAACGAGCAGTACTTC	CASSLGGRGSETNEQYF
TRBV28	.	.	TRBJ1-5	TGTGCCAGCAGGCCGGGGGGTCAGCCCCAGCATTTT	CASRPGGQPQHF
TRBV2	TRBD1	.	TRBJ1-2	TGTGCCAGCAGTGAAGGGACAGGGGACGGCTACACCTTC	CASSEGTGDGYTF
TRBV6-1	.	.	TRBJ1-2	TGTGCCAGCAGTGAAGGGGCCAGTTATGGCTACACCTTC	CASSEGASYGYTF
TRBV6-5	TRBD1	.	TRBJ1-1	TGTGCCAGCAGTAGGGGGCGCGAGAACACTGAAGCTTTCTTT	CASSRGRENTEAFF
TRBV7-3	TRBD1	.	TRBJ1-2	TGTGCCAGCAGCTCGCCCCCGGGGACAGGCGACTATGGCTACACCTTC	CASSSPPGTGDYGYTF
TRBV6-5	.	.	TRBJ2-5	TGTGCCGCGGGCCCCGAGACCCAGTACTTC	CAAGPETQYF
TRBV11-3	TRBD2	.	TRBJ2-2	TGTGCCAGCAGCGCTAGCGGGAGGACCGGGGAGCTGTTTTTT	CASSASGRTGELFF
TRBV5-4	.	.	TRBJ2-3	TGTGCCAGCAGCTCGCGGGGGCCAGATACGCAGTATTTT	CASSSRGPDTQYF
TRBV18	TRBD1	.	TRBJ1-5	TGTGCCAGCTCACAACAGGGGACAGGGAACGAGCCCCAGCATTTT	CASSQQGTGNEPQHF
TRBV4-1	TRBD2	.	TRBJ2-1	TGCGCCAGCAGCCAGACTATAGCGGGAGGGCTGGGTGAGCAGTTCTTC	CASSQTIAGGLGEQFF
TRBV2	TRBD2	.	TRBJ2-2	TGTGCCAGCAGTGACGGACTAGCGGGCATCACCGGGGAGCTGTTTTTT	CASSDGLAGITGELFF
TRBV27	.	.	TRBJ2-3	TGTGCCAGCGTAAAAGCGAACACAGATACGCAGTATTTT	CASVKANTDTQYF
TRBV18	TRBD1	.	TRBJ1-6	TGTGCCAGCTCATCCGGGACAGGGGGCATTAATTCACCCCTCCACTTT	CASSSGTGGINSPLHF